This TCR beta chain was recorded in a study of cytomegalovirus exposure and HLA in healthy donors. PCR used 60 Vbeta primers and 13 Jbeta primers. As originally analysed: Later, an analysis found 65 million to 85 million unique TCR beta chains, and around 12 million of these were shared. The table came from immunoSEQ multiplex PCR; TCRdb's copy has only in-frame clones and leaves some out. Clonal size and the V and J genes are those of that table, whereas D and trimming came from the DNA. This sample has 150,000 to 200,000 clones; roughly 72% occur once, and the top ten carry 2% to 2.5%. Study-wide results and caveats: Only CMV serostatus was available as immune exposure information. Presence/absence analyses assumed roughly uniform sequencing depth across donors, which may not hold. In a later analysis, V- and J-gene trimming of beta chains associated with a DCLRE1C missense variant, replicated independently.

This CDR3 has 16 residues. Trimming left V 5 bases short and J 6 bases short, with 20 bases between. Germline loops: CDR1 SGHNT, CDR2 YENEEA. In regard to this clone: No antigen is known for it.

Input material: PBMCs. The chain employs TRBV11-3 and TRBJ2-1, with D maybe TRBD2 (5 bases). The sequence derives from a young woman in good health and CMV-seropositive. In DNA, the CDR3 is TGTGCCAGCAGCGGCCCTGGACTCCCATCGGCCAATGAGCAGTTCTTC. Translation: CASSGPGLPSANEQFF.